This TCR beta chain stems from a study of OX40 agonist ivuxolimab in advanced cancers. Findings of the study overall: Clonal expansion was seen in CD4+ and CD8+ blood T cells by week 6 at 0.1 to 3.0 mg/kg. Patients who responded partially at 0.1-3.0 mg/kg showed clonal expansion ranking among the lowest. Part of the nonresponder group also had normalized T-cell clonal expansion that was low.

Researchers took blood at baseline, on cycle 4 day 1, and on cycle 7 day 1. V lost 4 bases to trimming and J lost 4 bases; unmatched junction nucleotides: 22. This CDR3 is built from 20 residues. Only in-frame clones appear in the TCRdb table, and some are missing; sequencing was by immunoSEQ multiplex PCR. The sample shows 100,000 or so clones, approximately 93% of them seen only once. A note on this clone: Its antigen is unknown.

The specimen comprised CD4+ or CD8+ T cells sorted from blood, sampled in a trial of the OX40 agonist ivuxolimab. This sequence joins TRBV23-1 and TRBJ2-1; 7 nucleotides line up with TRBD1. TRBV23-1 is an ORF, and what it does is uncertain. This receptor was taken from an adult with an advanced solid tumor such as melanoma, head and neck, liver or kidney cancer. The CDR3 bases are TGCGCCAGCAGTCGACCCGACAGGGCTCAACGTAATAACACATACAATGAGCAGTTCTTC. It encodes CASSRPDRAQRNNTYNEQFF.